These 15 T cell receptor beta chains came from one sample sequenced in a study of blood T cells in healthy people across ages. A J-beta primer mix and a sample-barcoded 5' primer were used in a second PCR of roughly 7 to 12 cycles. Each CDR3 protein is one row after TCRdb ran MiXCR on the 5' RACE reads. The data contain around 800,000 distinct CDR3 sequences, roughly 44% of them singletons. The source material was blood. The receptor set was obtained from a man between 60 and 75 years old in good health.

This chain links TRBV15 with TRBJ1-4; the D is unclear. Trimming left V 2 bases short and J 0 bases short, with 16 bases between. CDR1 is LNHNV and CDR2 is YYDKDF in the germline V gene (reference sequence). There are 18 residues in the CDR3. CDR3 loop: CATSRRPYSGATNEKLFF. The CDR3 DNA reads TGTGCCACCAGCAGACGGCCGTACTCAGGCGCAACTAATGAAAAACTGTTTTTT.

This clonotype was seen a few times. The CDR3 coding sequence is TGTGCCAGCAGCTCAAACCGGGACACAACGGGGAGTGGCTACACCTTC. Amino acid sequence: CASSSNRDTTGSGYTF. The J gene is TRBJ1-2, the V gene TRBV7-9; possibly TRBD1 for D (6 bases). The CDR3 totals 16 residues. Germline-derived CDR1 and CDR2 are SEHNR and FQNEAQ (reference sequence). The V and J ends lost 4 bases and 7 bases respectively, with 22 bases between them.

This clonotype was counted many times. The CDR3 protein is CSAETSGGNYPTTQYF. The CDR3 bases are TGCAGTGCGGAGACTAGCGGGGGGAACTACCCCACGACCCAGTACTTC. This chain uses TRBV20-1 with TRBJ2-7; 13 positions match TRBD2. The end of the DNA fits TRBJ2-5 better, so the J call may be wrong. CDR1 DFQATT and CDR2 SNEGSKA come from the germline V gene (reference sequence). CDR3 length: 16 residues.

The chain links TRBV3-1 to TRBJ1-4, with a tentative D call TRBD1 (5 bases). V was cut by 5 bases and J by 8 bases, with 15 bases left in between. The CDR3 has 14 residues. Germline V gene data show CDR1 as LGHDT and CDR2 as YNNKEL (reference sequence). The chain's CDR3 is CASSGDGREEKLFF. The CDR3, as DNA: TGTGCCAGCAGCGGGGACGGCCGAGAGGAAAAACTGTTTTTT.

This chain uses TRBV28 with TRBJ2-7, with D perhaps matching TRBD1 (6 bases). CDR1 and CDR2 (germline): MDHEN, SYDVKM. Trimming left V 5 bases short and J 2 bases short, with 13 bases between. The CDR3 spans 14 residues. CDR3 in amino acids: CASSVPGQPYEQYF. The CDR3 DNA reads as TGTGCCAGCAGTGTACCCGGACAGCCCTACGAGCAGTACTTC.

This chain connects TRBV12-3 or TRBV12-4 to TRBJ2-5; 10 nucleotides line up with TRBD1. The CDR3 is made up of 15 amino acids. Germline trimming cut 4 bases from V and 5 bases from J; bases unmatched to any gene: 7. The CDR3 here is CASSSRQGAGETQYF. The CDR3, as DNA: TGTGCCAGCAGTTCCCGACAGGGGGCAGGGGAGACCCAGTACTTC.

CDR3 sequence (DNA): TGTGCCACCCGACAGGGTAGCACCGGGGAGCTGTTTTTT. It translates to CATRQGSTGELFF. The chain recombines TRBV6-2 or TRBV6-3 with TRBJ2-2; 7 bases align to TRBD1. The V segment lost 10 bases and the J segment 4 bases; nucleotides outside the gene matches: 6. The CDR3 has 13 amino acids. Germline CDR1 is MNHEY and CDR2 is SVGEGT.

This clonotype has only a few counts. The genes are TRBV11-2 and TRBJ2-4; D not certain. The ends were cut back, 4 bases at V and 0 bases at J, with 7 bases in the middle. The CDR3 covers 14 residues. The germline CDR1 and CDR2 sequences are SGHAT and FQNNGV. CDR3 nucleotide sequence: TGTGCCAGCAGCTCAGAGTTAGCCAAAAACATTCAGTACTTC. This codes for CASSSELAKNIQYF. The full variable domain, in which reference TRBV11-2 and TRBJ2-4 provide the parts outside the CDR3, is EAGVAQSPRYKIIEKRQSVAFWCNPISGHATLYWYQQILGQGPKLLIQFQNNGVVDDSQLPKDRFSAERLKGVDSTLKIQPAKLEDSAVYLCASSSELAKNIQYFGAGTRLSVL.

The chain links TRBV5-1 to TRBJ2-1; the D gene is possibly TRBD2 (6 bases). Germline lookup yields CDR1 SGHRS and CDR2 YFSETQ. V was pared by 0 bases and J by 13 bases, with 14 bases between. CDR3 length: 13 residues. CDR3 sequence (DNA): TGCGCCAGCAGCTTGGATAGTTTTACTAGCCAGTTCTTC. Translated, it gives CASSLDSFTSQFF.

The chain is built from TRBV7-2 and TRBJ2-2, with TRBD2 matching 14 bases. The V and J ends lost 5 bases and 6 bases, in that order; junction bases with no gene match: 2. The CDR3 loop spans 15 amino acids. The germline gives CDR1 SGHTA, CDR2 FQGNSA. Written as DNA, the CDR3 is TGTGCCAGCAGCGTGACTAGCGGGGGGGCCGGGGAGCTGTTTTTT. This sequence encodes CASSVTSGGAGELFF.

The chain employs TRBV27 and TRBJ2-7; TRBD1 matches at 9 bases. The germline CDR1 and CDR2 sequences are MNHEY and SMNVEV (reference sequence). V shed 3 bases and J 5 bases; nucleotides not matched to a gene: 5. CDR3 length equals 14 residues. CDR3 nucleotides: TGTGCCAGCAGTTTGAGACAGGGGGGTGACGAGCAGTACTTC. Amino acids: CASSLRQGGDEQYF.

V usage is TRBV28 and J usage is TRBJ2-7, with 7 bases identical to TRBD1. Per germline, CDR1 MDHEN and CDR2 SYDVKM. This CDR3 has 16 amino acids. J gave up 2 bases and V 4 bases, and 11 bases lay outside the gene matches. The chain's CDR3 is CASSSPSGTATYEQYF. For the CDR3, the DNA is TGTGCCAGCAGTTCCCCCTCCGGGACAGCTACCTACGAGCAGTACTTC.

The chain couples TRBV7-8 to TRBJ2-3, with 9 bases lining up with TRBD1. Germline loops: CDR1 SGHVS, CDR2 FQNEAQ. The CDR3 extends over 14 amino acids. Trimming at V came to 4 bases and at J to 10 bases, leaving 9 bases not matched to a gene. The CDR3 sequence: CASSYPGQGRSQYF. The CDR3 DNA reads as TGTGCCAGCAGCTACCCGGGACAGGGAAGGTCGCAGTATTTT.

This clonotype was seen a handful of times. V usage is TRBV29-1 and J usage is TRBJ1-4; D is undetermined. CDR1 and CDR2 (germline): SQVTM, ANQGSEA. CDR3 length equals 13 residues. V lost 6 bases to trimming and J lost 3 bases, with 11 bases between them. The CDR3 sequence: CSVRQTSNEKLFF. The CDR3 DNA sequence: TGCAGCGTAAGACAAACGTCTAATGAAAAACTGTTTTTT.

Only a few counts were recorded for this clonotype. V and J are TRBV6-6 and TRBJ1-2; TRBD1 is a possible D gene (5 bases). CDR1 MNHNY and CDR2 SVGAGI come from the germline V gene (reference sequence). Trimming pared 7 bases from V and 0 bases from J, leaving 18 bases between. CDR3 length: 16 amino acids. The DNA of the CDR3 is TGTGCCAGCAAAACCGACAGAACCCTATCTAACTATGGCTACACCTTC. Residues: CASKTDRTLSNYGYTF.